This passage covers 23 T cell receptor beta chains from one sample sequenced in a study of control samples from healthy donors and cancer patients. Profiling relied on immunoSEQ multiplex PCR, and the TCRdb table lists in-frame clones only, not all of them. The profile shows roughly 400,000 clones, roughly 90% of them singletons. The sequencing sample was made of PBMCs. The receptor set was obtained from a man in his forties with head and neck cancer.

The chain has TRBV6-5 and TRBJ1-2, with a possible D match to TRBD1 (6 bases). Trimming removed 1 base from V and 5 bases from J, with 11 bases in between. The germline V gene has CDR1 MNHEY and CDR2 SVGAGI. The CDR3 totals 14 residues. DNA for the CDR3: TGTGCCAGCAGTTACTATGGGGGCCGGTATGGCTACACCTTC. Translating it yields CASSYYGGRYGYTF.

The rearrangement links TRBV6-5 to TRBJ1-1, with D maybe TRBD1 (6 bases). Trimming left V 8 bases short and J 0 bases short, with 7 bases between. The CDR3 extends over 12 amino acids. CDR1 is MNHEY and CDR2 is SVGAGI in the germline V gene. As DNA, the CDR3 is TGTGCCAGCGGGACATTGAACACTGAAGCTTTCTTT. Its protein product is CASGTLNTEAFF.

The rearrangement links TRBV28 to TRBJ1-2, with no clear D. Trimming took 6 bases from V and 4 from J, leaving 15 bases between them. The length of the CDR3 is 14 residues. In germline, CDR1 is MDHEN, CDR2 SYDVKM. CDR3 in amino acids: CASRTRPGSYGYTF. CDR3 sequence (DNA): TGTGCCAGCAGAACACGCCCGGGGAGCTATGGCTACACCTTC.

The chain is built from TRBV19 and TRBJ1-3; no clear D gene. CDR3 length equals 11 residues. The V gene's germline CDR1 is LNHDA and CDR2 SQIVND (reference sequence). CDR3 sequence reads: CSARRGNTIYF. The CDR3 DNA sequence: TGTTCCGCTCGGAGAGGAAACACCATATATTTT.

This chain connects TRBV5-1 to TRBJ1-3; TRBD1 is a possible D gene (6 bases). Germline CDR1 reads SGHRS; CDR2 reads YFSETQ. V lost 2 bases and J 0 bases, leaving 9 bases between the germline ends. The CDR3 loop spans 15 amino acids. Here the CDR3 reads CASSFGQNSGNTIYF. CDR3 coding DNA: TGCGCCAGCAGCTTTGGACAGAACTCTGGAAACACCATATATTTT. Combining the CDR3 with reference TRBV5-1 and TRBJ1-3 gives the whole variable domain KAGVTQTPRYLIKTRGQQVTLSCSPISGHRSVSWYQQTPGQGLQFLFEYFSETQRNKGNFPGRFSGRQFSNSRSEMNVSTLELGDSALYLCASSFGQNSGNTIYFGEGSWLTVV.

The CDR3 region is CATPQGMNTEAFF. The CDR3 nucleotides read TGTGCCACACCACAGGGGATGAACACTGAAGCTTTCTTT. The rearrangement links TRBV6-5 to TRBJ1-1; 7 bases align to TRBD1. The CDR3 is 13 residues long. Losses at the gene ends were 10 bases for V and 0 bases for J; bases not matched to a gene: 5. In germline, CDR1 is MNHEY, CDR2 SVGAGI.

The J gene is TRBJ1-3, the V gene TRBV6-5; D possibly corresponds to TRBD1 (5 bases). Trimming took off 6 bases at V and 3 bases at J, with 15 bases between the two ends. Germline lookup yields CDR1 MNHEY and CDR2 SVGAGI. This CDR3 has 15 amino acids. The CDR3 DNA follows: TGTGCCAGCAGCGAGGGAGGGGCTGGTGGAAACACCATATATTTT. Amino acids: CASSEGGAGGNTIYF.

With respect to this clone: Other DNA sequences from this sample encode an identical CDR3 as well. J is TRBJ1-2 and V is TRBV28, with 7 bases lining up with TRBD1. The length of the CDR3 is 12 residues. J was trimmed by 5 bases and V by 3 bases; bases with no gene match: 0. Germline-derived CDR1 and CDR2 are MDHEN and SYDVKM. In nucleotides, the CDR3 is TGTGCCAGCAGTTTGGGACAGTATGGCTACACCTTC. Protein sequence: CASSLGQYGYTF.

The V gene is TRBV19, the J gene TRBJ1-5; 7 positions agree with TRBD1. The CDR3 has 12 amino acids. The germline V gene has CDR1 LNHDA and CDR2 SQIVND (reference sequence). With 1 base clipped from V and 15 bases from J, the junction kept 6 bases outside the gene matches. The CDR3 region is CASSIGDDRAHF. CDR3 DNA: TGTGCCAGTAGTATAGGAGACGACAGGGCGCATTTT. Using reference TRBV19 and TRBJ1-5 for the parts outside the CDR3, the full variable domain is DGGITQSPKYLFRKEGQNVTLSCEQNLNHDAMYWYRQDPGQGLRLIYYSQIVNDFQKGDIAEGYSVSREKKESFPLTVTSAQKNPTAFYLCASSIGDDRAHFGDGTRLSIL.

The CDR3 sequence: CASSFGAFDSQYF. CDR3 in DNA: TGTGCCAGCAGTTTTGGGGCATTCGACTCGCAGTACTTC. The rearrangement links TRBV12-3 or TRBV12-4 to TRBJ2-7; the D gene is possibly TRBD1 (5 bases). The CDR3 has 13 residues. Trimming removed 3 bases at V and 9 bases at J, with 15 bases between.

V usage is TRBV28 and J usage is TRBJ2-5; D is unclear. The CDR3 spans 11 residues. In germline, CDR1 is MDHEN, CDR2 SYDVKM. Trimming removed 8 bases at V and 5 bases at J, with 9 bases between. The CDR3 nucleotides are TGTGCCAGCCAAAGGTTGGAGACCCAGTACTTC. This sequence encodes CASQRLETQYF.

The rearrangement joins TRBV7-8 to TRBJ2-5; D ambiguous. The germline V gene has CDR1 SGHVS and CDR2 FQNEAQ. Between the trimmed V and J ends, which lost 6 bases and 2 bases, there was a span of 4 bases. The length of the CDR3 is 11 residues. In DNA form, the CDR3 reads TGTGCCAGCAGACAACAAGAGACCCAGTACTTC. It yields the protein CASRQQETQYF.

Only a few counts were recorded for this clone. The rearrangement joins TRBV13 to TRBJ1-2; TRBD1 might be the D (6 bases). The CDR3 loop spans 13 amino acids. Trimming cost V 5 bases and J 6 bases, with 13 bases left between them. Germline V CDR1 and CDR2: PRHDT, FYEKMQ (reference sequence). The CDR3 spells CASSRRGPDGYTF. The CDR3 DNA is TGTGCCAGCAGCCGCCGGGGGCCGGATGGCTACACCTTC.

This clone was counted once. The chain employs TRBV2 and TRBJ2-5; D ambiguous. Germline assignment: CDR1 SNHLY and CDR2 FYNNEI. With 8 bases removed from V and 7 bases from J, the gap between germline ends came to 8 bases. This CDR3 spans 10 amino acids. The CDR3 reads CASGELTQYF. CDR3 sequence (DNA): TGTGCCAGCGGAGAATTGACCCAGTACTTC.

The chain has TRBV5-6 and TRBJ1-1, with TRBD1 matching 9 bases. The J segment lost 2 bases and the V segment lost 5 bases, leaving 4 bases of the junction unmatched. Germline assignment: CDR1 SGHDT and CDR2 YYEEEE. The CDR3 is made up of 14 amino acids. The CDR3 sequence is CASRPDRGNTEAFF. DNA of the CDR3: TGTGCCAGCAGACCGGACAGGGGAAACACTGAAGCTTTCTTT. The variable domain in full, with the rest retrieved from reference TRBV5-6 and TRBJ1-1, is DAGVTQSPTHLIKTRGQQVTLRCSPKSGHDTVSWYQQALGQGPQFIFQYYEEEERQRGNFPDRFSGHQFPNYSSELNVNALLLGDSALYLCASRPDRGNTEAFFGQGTRLTVV.

The chain employs TRBV6-4 and TRBJ2-3; no clear D. V was clipped by 8 bases and J by 6 bases, with 15 bases between them. Germline V CDR1 and CDR2: MRHNA, SNTAGT. This CDR3 is built from 13 residues. DNA for the CDR3: TGTGCCAGCTCACGGACCCGCGACGATACGCAGTATTTT. Translation gives CASSRTRDDTQYF.

This clone has only one observation. The chain employs TRBV11-1 and TRBJ2-5, with D possibly TRBD2 on 6 matching bases. This CDR3 is 14 amino acids long. The V end lost 5 bases, the J end lost 5 bases, and 15 bases lay between the germline ends. Germline V lookup: CDR1 SGHAT, CDR2 FQDESV (reference sequence). The CDR3 DNA follows: TGTGCCAGCAGCCCACAGTGGGAGGCGGAGACCCAGTACTTC. This gives the protein CASSPQWEAETQYF.

CDR3 coding DNA: TGTGCTAGTGGGCAGGGTAGTGGACCGACGATCACCGGGGAGCTGTTTTTT. As protein: CASGQGSGPTITGELFF. V and J are TRBV12-5 and TRBJ2-2; tentative D call: TRBD1 (5 bases). This CDR3 region has 17 residues. CDR1 is LGHNT and CDR2 is FRNRAP in the germline V gene. Trimming shortened V by 6 bases and J by 4 bases, and 21 bases separated the two germline ends.

This rearrangement joins TRBV4-3 to TRBJ2-7; unclear D gene. CDR3 size: 14 residues. Trimming cost V 0 bases and J 0 bases, with 6 bases left between them. CDR1 is LGHNA, CDR2 YSLEER, per germline. This CDR3 is CASSQEGRSYEQYF. CDR3 nucleotide sequence: TGCGCCAGCAGCCAAGAAGGACGCTCCTACGAGCAGTACTTC.

V is TRBV19 and J is TRBJ1-2, with TRBD1 matching 9 bases. From germline, CDR1 is LNHDA and CDR2 SQIVND (reference sequence). Germline trimming cut 3 bases from V and 8 bases from J; bases unmatched to any gene: 7. This CDR3 contains 14 residues. CDR3 amino acids: CASSIGTGRHGYTF. CDR3 in DNA: TGTGCCAGTAGTATCGGGACAGGGAGGCACGGCTACACCTTC. Variable domain in full (rest from reference TRBV19 and TRBJ1-2): DGGITQSPKYLFRKEGQNVTLSCEQNLNHDAMYWYRQDPGQGLRLIYYSQIVNDFQKGDIAEGYSVSREKKESFPLTVTSAQKNPTAFYLCASSIGTGRHGYTFGSGTRLTVV.

A note on this clone: Within the sample, other DNA sequences also encode this same CDR3. This chain connects TRBV30 to TRBJ1-5; 10 bases match TRBD1. V dropped 1 base and J dropped 7; count of bases not matched to a gene: 4. Germline-derived CDR1 and CDR2 are GTSNPN and SVGIG (reference sequence). The CDR3 length is 14 residues. DNA for the CDR3: TGTGCCTGGAGTGCGGACAGGGGGAACCAGCCCCAGCATTTT. It specifies CAWSADRGNQPQHF. The full variable domain, rest sourced from reference TRBV30 and TRBJ1-5, is SQTIHQWPATLVQPVGSPLSLECTVEGTSNPNLYWYRQAAGRGLQLLFYSVGIGQISSEVPQNLSASRPQDRQFILSSKKLLLSDSGFYLCAWSADRGNQPQHFGDGTRLSIL.

The chain combines TRBV29-1 with TRBJ2-7, with TRBD1 matching 7 bases. Trimming cost V 5 bases and J 2 bases; bases outside gene matches: 6. Germline loops: CDR1 SQVTM, CDR2 ANQGSEA. The CDR3 is 13 residues long. In DNA form, the CDR3 reads TGCAGCGTTTTGCGACAGGGTCCCTACGAGCAGTACTTC. The encoded protein is CSVLRQGPYEQYF.

The chain uses TRBV24-1 and TRBJ2-5, with TRBD2 matching over 7 bases. Trimming at V came to 8 bases and at J to 5 bases, leaving 10 bases not matched to a gene. Germline CDR1 and CDR2: KGHDR and SFDVKD. The CDR3 sequence is 14 residues long. The CDR3 is CATTLGLGRETQYF. CDR3 bases: TGTGCCACCACGCTAGGGCTCGGGAGGGAGACCCAGTACTTC.